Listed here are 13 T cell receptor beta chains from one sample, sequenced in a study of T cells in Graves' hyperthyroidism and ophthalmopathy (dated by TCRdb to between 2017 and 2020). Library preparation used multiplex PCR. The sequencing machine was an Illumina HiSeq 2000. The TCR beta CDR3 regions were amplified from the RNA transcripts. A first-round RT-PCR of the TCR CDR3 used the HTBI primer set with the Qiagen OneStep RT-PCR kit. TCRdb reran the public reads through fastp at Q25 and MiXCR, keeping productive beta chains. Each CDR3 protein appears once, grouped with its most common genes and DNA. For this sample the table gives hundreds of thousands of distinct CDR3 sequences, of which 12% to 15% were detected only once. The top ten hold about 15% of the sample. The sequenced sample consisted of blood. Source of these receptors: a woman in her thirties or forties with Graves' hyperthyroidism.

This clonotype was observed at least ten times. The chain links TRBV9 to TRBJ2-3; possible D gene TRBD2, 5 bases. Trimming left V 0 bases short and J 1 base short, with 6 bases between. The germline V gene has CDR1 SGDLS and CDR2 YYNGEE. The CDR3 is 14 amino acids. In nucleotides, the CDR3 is TGTGCCAGCAGCGTAGTCGGGGGCACAGATACGCAGTATTTT. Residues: CASSVVGGTDTQYF.

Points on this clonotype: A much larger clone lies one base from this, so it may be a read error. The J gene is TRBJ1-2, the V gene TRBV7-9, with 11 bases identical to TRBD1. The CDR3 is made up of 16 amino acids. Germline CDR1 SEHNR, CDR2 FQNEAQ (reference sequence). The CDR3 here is CTSSLDPGQGAYGYTF. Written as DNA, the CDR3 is TGTACCAGCAGCTTAGACCCCGGACAGGGGGCGTATGGCTACACCTTC.

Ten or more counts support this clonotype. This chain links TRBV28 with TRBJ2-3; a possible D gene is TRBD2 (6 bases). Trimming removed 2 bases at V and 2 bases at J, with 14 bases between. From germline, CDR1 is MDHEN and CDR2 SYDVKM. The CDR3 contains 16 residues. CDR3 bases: TGTGCCAGCAGTTTAATTCGACTAGAGAACACAGATACGCAGTATTTT. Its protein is CASSLIRLENTDTQYF.

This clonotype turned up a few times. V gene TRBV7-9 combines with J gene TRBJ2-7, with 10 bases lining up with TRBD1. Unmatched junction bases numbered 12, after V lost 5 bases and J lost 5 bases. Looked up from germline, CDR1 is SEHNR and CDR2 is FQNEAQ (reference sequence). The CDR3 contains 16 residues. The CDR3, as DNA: TGTGCCAGCAGCGGACCGGGACAGGGGTTGTTCCACGAGCAGTACTTC. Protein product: CASSGPGQGLFHEQYF.

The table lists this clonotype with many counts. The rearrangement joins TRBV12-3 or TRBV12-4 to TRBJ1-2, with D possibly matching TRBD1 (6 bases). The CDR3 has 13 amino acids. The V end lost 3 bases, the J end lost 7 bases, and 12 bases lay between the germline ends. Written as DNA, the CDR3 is TGTGCCAGCAGTTTTATCACAGGGCTTGGCTACACCTTC. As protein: CASSFITGLGYTF.

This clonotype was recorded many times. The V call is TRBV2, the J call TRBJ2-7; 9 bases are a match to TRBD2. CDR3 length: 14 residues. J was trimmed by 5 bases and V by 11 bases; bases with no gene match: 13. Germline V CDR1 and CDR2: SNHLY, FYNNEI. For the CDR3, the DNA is TGTGCCTCCCTATCCGGGACTAGCAACCACGAGCAGTACTTC. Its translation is CASLSGTSNHEQYF.

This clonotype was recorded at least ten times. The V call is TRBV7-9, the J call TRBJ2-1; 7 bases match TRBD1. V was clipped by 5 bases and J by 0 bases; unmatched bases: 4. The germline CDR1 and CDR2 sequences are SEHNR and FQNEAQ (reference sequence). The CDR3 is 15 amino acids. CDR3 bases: TGTGCCAGCAGCACAGGGGAGAGCTCCTACAATGAGCAGTTCTTC. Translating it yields CASSTGESSYNEQFF.

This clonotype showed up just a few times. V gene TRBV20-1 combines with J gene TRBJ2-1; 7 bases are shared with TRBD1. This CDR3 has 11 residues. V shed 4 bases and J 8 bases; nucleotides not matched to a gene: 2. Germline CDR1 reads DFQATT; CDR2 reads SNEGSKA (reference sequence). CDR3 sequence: CSATGTDEQFF. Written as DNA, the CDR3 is TGCAGTGCTACGGGGACAGATGAGCAGTTCTTC.

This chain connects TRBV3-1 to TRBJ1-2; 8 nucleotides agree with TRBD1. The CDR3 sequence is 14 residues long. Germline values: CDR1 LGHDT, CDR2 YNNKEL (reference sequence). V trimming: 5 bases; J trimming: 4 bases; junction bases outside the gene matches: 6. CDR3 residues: CASSGETGAYGYTF. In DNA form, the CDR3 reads TGTGCCAGCAGCGGAGAGACAGGGGCCTATGGCTACACCTTC.

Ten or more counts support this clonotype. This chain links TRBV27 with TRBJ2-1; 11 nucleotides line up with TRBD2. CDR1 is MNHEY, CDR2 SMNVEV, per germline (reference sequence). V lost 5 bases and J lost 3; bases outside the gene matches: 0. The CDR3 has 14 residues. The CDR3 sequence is CASSTSGSYNEQFF. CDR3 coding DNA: TGTGCCAGCAGTACTAGCGGGAGCTACAATGAGCAGTTCTTC.

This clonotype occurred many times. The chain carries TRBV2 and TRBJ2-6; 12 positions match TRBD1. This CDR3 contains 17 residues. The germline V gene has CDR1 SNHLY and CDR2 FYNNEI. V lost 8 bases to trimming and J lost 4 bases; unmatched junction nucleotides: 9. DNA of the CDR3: TGTGCCAGCTATTCGGGACAGGGGGCGGAAGGGGCCAACGTCCTGACTTTC. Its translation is CASYSGQGAEGANVLTF. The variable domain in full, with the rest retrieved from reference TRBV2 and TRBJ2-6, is EPEVTQTPSHQVTQMGQEVILRCVPISNHLYFYWYRQILGQKVEFLVSFYNNEISEKSEIFDDQFSVERPDGSNFTLKIRSTKLEDSAMYFCASYSGQGAEGANVLTFGAGSRLTVL.

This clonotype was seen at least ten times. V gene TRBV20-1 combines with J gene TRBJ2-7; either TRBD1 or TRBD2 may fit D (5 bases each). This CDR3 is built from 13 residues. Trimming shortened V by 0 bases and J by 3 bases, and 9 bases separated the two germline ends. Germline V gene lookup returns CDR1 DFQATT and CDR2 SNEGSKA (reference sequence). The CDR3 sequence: CSARDPGLYEQYF. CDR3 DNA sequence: TGCAGTGCTAGAGATCCGGGGCTCTACGAGCAGTACTTC.

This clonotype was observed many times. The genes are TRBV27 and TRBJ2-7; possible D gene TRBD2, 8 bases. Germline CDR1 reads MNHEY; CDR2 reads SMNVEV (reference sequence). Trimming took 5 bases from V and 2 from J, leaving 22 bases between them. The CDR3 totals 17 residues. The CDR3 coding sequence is TGTGCCAGCAGTGACGAACAGGGGACTAGTGGTACCTACGAGCAGTACTTC. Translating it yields CASSDEQGTSGTYEQYF.